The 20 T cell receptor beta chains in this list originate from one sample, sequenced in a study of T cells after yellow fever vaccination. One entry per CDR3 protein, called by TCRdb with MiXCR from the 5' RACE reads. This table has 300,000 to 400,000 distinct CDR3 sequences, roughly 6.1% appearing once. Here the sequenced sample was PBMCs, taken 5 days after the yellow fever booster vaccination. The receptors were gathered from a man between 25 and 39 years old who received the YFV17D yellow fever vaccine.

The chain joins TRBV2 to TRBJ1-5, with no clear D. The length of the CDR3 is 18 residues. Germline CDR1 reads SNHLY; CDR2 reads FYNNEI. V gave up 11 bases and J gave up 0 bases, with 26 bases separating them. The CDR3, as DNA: TGTGCCTTCTGTTTTGTGGAGGATCCGACCCATAGCAATCAGCCCCAGCATTTT. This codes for CAFCFVEDPTHSNQPQHF.

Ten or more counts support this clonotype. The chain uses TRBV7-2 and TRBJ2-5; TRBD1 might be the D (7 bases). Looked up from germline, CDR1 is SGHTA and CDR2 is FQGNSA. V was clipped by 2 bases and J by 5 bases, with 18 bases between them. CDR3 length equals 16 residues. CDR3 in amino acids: CASSLYFMGGQETQYF. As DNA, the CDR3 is TGTGCCAGCAGCTTATATTTCATGGGGGGACAGGAGACCCAGTACTTC.

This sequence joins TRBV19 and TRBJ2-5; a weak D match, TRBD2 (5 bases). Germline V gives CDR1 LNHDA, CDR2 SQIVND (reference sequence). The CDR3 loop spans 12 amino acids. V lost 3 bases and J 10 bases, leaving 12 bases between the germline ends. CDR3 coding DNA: TGTGCCAGTAGTATGAGGGAGAGTAACCAGTACTTC. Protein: CASSMRESNQYF.

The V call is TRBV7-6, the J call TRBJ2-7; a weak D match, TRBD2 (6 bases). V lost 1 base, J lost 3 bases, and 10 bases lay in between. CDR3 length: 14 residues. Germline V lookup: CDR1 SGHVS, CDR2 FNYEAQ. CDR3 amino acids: CASSLDKTSYEQYF. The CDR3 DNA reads TGTGCCAGCAGCTTAGACAAGACTAGCTACGAGCAGTACTTC.

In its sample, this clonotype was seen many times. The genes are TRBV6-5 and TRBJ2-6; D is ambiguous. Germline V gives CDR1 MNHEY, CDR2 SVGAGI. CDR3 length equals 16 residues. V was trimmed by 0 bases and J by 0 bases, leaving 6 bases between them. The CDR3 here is CASSYSTLSGANVLTF. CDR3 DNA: TGTGCCAGCAGTTACTCGACCCTCTCTGGGGCCAACGTCCTGACTTTC.

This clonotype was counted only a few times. In DNA form, the CDR3 reads TGTGCCACCAGCAGAGAAGCGGGAGGGCCCGAGCAGTACTTC. It is translated as CATSREAGGPEQYF. The chain couples TRBV15 to TRBJ2-7; 10 bases are shared with TRBD2. J lost 6 bases, V lost 0 bases, and 2 bases had no gene match. Germline assignment: CDR1 LNHNV and CDR2 YYDKDF (reference sequence). The CDR3 extends over 14 amino acids.

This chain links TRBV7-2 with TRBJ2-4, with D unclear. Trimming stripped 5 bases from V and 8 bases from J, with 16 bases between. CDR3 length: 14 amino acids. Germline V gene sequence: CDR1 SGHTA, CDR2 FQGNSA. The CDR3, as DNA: TGTGCCAGCAGCCCGCCCGGTGTTGGTTACATTCAGTACTTC. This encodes CASSPPGVGYIQYF.

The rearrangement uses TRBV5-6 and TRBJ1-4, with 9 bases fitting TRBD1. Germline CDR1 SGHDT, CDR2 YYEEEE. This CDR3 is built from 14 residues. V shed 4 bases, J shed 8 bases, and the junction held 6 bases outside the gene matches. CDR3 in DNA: TGTGCCAGCAGCGCCGGGACAGGGAAGGAAAAACTGTTTTTT. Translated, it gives CASSAGTGKEKLFF.

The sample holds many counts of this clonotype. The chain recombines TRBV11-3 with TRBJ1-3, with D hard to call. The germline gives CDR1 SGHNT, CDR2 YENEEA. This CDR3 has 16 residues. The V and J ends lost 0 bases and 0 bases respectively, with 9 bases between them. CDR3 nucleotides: TGTGCCAGCAGCTTAGATCGGGGTTCCTCTGGAAACACCATATATTTT. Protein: CASSLDRGSSGNTIYF.

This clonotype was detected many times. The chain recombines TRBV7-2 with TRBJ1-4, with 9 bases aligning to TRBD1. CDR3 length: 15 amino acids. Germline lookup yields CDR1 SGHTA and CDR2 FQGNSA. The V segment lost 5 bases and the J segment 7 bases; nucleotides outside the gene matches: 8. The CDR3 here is CASSPRAGQGEKLFF. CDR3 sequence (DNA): TGTGCCAGCAGCCCCAGGGCGGGACAGGGTGAAAAACTGTTTTTT.

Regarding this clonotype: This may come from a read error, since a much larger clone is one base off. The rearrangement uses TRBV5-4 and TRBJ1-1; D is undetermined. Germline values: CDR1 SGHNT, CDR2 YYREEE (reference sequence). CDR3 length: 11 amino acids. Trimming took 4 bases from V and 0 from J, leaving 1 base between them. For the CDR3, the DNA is TGTGCCAGCAGCATGAACACTGAAGCTTTCTTT. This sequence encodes CASSMNTEAFF.

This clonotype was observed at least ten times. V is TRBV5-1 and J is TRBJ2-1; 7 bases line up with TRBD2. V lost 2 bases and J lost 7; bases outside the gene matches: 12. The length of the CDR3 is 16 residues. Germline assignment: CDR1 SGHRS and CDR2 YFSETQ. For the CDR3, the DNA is TGCGCCAGCAGCTTAAGCTTGCGGGAGAAGGGGAATGAGCAGTTCTTC. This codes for CASSLSLREKGNEQFF.

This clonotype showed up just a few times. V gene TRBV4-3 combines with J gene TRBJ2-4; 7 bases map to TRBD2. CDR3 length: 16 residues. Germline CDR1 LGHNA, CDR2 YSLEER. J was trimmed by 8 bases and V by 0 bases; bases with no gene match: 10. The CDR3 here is CASSQDLGGVVDIQYF. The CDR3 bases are TGCGCCAGCAGCCAAGATTTGGGGGGGGTGGTTGACATTCAGTACTTC.

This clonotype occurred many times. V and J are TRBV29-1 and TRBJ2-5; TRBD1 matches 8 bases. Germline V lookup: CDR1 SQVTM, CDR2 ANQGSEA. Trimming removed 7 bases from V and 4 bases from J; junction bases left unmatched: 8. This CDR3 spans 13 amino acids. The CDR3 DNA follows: TGCAGCGCCGGACAGGGAAGATCAGAGACCCAGTACTTC. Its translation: CSAGQGRSETQYF.

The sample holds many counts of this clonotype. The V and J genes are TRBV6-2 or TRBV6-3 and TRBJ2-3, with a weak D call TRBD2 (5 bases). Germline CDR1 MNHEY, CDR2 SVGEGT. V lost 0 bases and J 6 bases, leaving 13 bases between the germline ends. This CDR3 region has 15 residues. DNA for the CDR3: TGTGCCAGCAGTTACTCAGCGGTGCCTTGGGATACGCAGTATTTT. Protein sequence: CASSYSAVPWDTQYF.

CDR3 loop: CASSATVTNYGYTF. In DNA, the CDR3 is TGTGCCAGCAGCGCGACCGTAACTAACTATGGCTACACCTTC. This chain uses TRBV9 with TRBJ1-2; D call uncertain. V was trimmed by 3 bases and J by 0 bases, leaving 9 bases between them. Germline V gives CDR1 SGDLS, CDR2 YYNGEE. The CDR3 extends over 14 amino acids.

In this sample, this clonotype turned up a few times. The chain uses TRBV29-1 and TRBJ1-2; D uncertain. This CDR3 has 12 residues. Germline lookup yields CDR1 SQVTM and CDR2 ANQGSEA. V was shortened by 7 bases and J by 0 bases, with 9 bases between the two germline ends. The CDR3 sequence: CSARPANYGYTF. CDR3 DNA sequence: TGCAGCGCCCGGCCAGCTAACTATGGCTACACCTTC.

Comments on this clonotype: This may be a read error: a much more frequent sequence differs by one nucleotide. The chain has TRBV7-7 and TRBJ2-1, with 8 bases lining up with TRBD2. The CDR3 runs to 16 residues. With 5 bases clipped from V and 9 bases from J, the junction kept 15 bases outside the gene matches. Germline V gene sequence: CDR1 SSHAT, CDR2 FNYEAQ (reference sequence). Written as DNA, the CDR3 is TGTGCCAGCAGCCTTTCGGGAATAGCGGGATATACTGAGCAGTTCTTC. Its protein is CASSLSGIAGYTEQFF.

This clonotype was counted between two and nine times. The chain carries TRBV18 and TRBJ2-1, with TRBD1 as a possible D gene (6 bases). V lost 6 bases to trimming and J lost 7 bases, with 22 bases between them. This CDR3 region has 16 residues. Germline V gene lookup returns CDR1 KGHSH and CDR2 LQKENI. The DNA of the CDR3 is TGTGCCAGCTCGCTAATAGGCGCAGGGCAGGGGAATGAGCAGTTCTTC. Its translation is CASSLIGAGQGNEQFF.

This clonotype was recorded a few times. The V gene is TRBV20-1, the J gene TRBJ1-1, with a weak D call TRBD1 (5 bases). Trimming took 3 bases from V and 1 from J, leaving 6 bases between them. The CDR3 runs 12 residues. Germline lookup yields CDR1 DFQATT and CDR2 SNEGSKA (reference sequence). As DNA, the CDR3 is TGCAGTGCTAGGAGGGGGAACACTGAAGCTTTCTTT. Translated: CSARRGNTEAFF.